A selection of T cell receptor beta chains follows, all from one sample in a study of blood T cell repertoires in COVID-19. TCRdb keeps only in-frame clones here, not all; method: immunoSEQ multiplex PCR. The data show 150,000 to 250,000 clones, 75% to 90% seen once. Sequences were obtained from PBMCs or T cells enriched from blood (not recorded which). The receptors stem from a woman aged 30 to 39 who had recovered from COVID-19. Both conserved end residues are part of each CDR3. A D gene is named only where the DNA matches it firmly. Where a row states a size, it is once, few, many or the class of an expanded clone; other rows omit it.

>TRBJ1-6|TRBD1|TRBV12-5|.
TGTGCTAGTGGTTTGGTAACGGGACAGAGTTCACCCCTCCACTTT
CASGLVTGQSSPLHF
>TRBJ2-1|.|TRBV28|.
TGTGCCAGCAGCCACTACAATGAGCAGTTCTTC
CASSHYNEQFF
>TRBJ2-7|.|TRBV3-1/TRBV3-2|.
TGTGCCAGCAGCCAAGACGTGGGGGACCCAGCGGGTCCCCCCTACGAGCAGTACTTC
CASSQDVGDPAGPPYEQYF
>TRBJ1-3|.|TRBV4-3|.
TGCGCCAGCAGCCAAGAAAGGGGGAACTCTGGAAACACCATATATTTT
CASSQERGNSGNTIYF
>TRBJ1-2|TRBD1|TRBV29-1|.
TGCAGCGCCGAGGGGGCAGGGGGCGGGTATGGCTACACCTTC
CSAEGAGGGYGYTF
>TRBJ2-7|TRBD2|TRBV5-6|once
TGTGCCAGCAGCCGACTAGCGGGAGGTACCTACGAGCAGTACTTC
CASSRLAGGTYEQYF
>TRBJ2-7|TRBD1|TRBV5-1|.
TGCGCCAGCAGCTTGACGAGACCGGGACAGGGGACGTACGAGCAGTACTTC
CASSLTRPGQGTYEQYF
>TRBJ2-3|.|TRBV5-6|.
TGTGCCAGCAGCTTGGGACATATCAGATCCACAGATACGCAGTATTTT
CASSLGHIRSTDTQYF
>TRBJ1-2|.|TRBV10-3|.
TGTGCCATCAAGGACACCGGGAGGGTGGGCTACACCTTC
CAIKDTGRVGYTF
>TRBJ1-4|TRBD1|TRBV11-2|.
TGTGCCAGCAGCTTAGCAGGGGGGCCTAATGAAAAACTGTTTTTT
CASSLAGGPNEKLFF
>TRBJ1-2|.|TRBV27|.
TGTGCCAGCTCGGGGGGAAACTATGGCTACACCTTC
CASSGGNYGYTF
>TRBJ2-7|TRBD2|TRBV6-4|.
TGTGCCAGCACCCTAACCCCGGGACTAGCCGAGACGAGAGCCTACGAGCAGTACTTC
CASTLTPGLAETRAYEQYF
>TRBJ1-1|TRBD1|TRBV4-2|.
TGTGCCGCCAGCTCTGTCCGGACAGGGGGCAACACTGAAGCTTTCTTT
CAASSVRTGGNTEAFF
>TRBJ2-7|TRBD1|TRBV4-3|.
TGCGCCAGCAGCCAAGATGCAAGGAACAGGGGCTCCTACGAGCAGTACTTC
CASSQDARNRGSYEQYF
>TRBJ1-3|TRBD1|TRBV7-2|once
TGTGCCAGCAGCCCGAAGGACAGGGGGAACACCATATATTTT
CASSPKDRGNTIYF
>TRBJ2-7|TRBD2|TRBV7-2|.
TGTGCCAGCAGCTTAACCCCTTTTCCTAGCGGGAGAAGCTCCTACGAGCAGTACTTC
CASSLTPFPSGRSSYEQYF
>TRBJ1-5|.|TRBV7-2|.
TGTGCCAGCAGCTTAGCGGGCCCACAGGGTAATCAGCCCCAGCATTTT
CASSLAGPQGNQPQHF
>TRBJ1-1|TRBD1|TRBV19|.
TGTGCCAGTACCAGGGGGCCCCCTTTTGGGGCTTTCTTT
CASTRGPPFGAFF
>TRBJ2-3|TRBD2|TRBV19|many
TGTGCCAGTAGTATTTCTGGCGGGAGTGGCACAGATACGCAGTATTTT
CASSISGGSGTDTQYF
>TRBJ1-1|.|TRBV6-2/TRBV6-3|.
TGTGCCAGCAGTTTAGAAGTGAACACTGAAGCTTTCTTT
CASSLEVNTEAFF
>TRBJ2-1|TRBD2|TRBV4-3|.
TGCGCCAGCAGCCAAGATATCGGACTAGCGGGAGCTCCCAATGAGCAGTTCTTC
CASSQDIGLAGAPNEQFF
>TRBJ2-3|.|TRBV10-2|.
TGCGCCAGCACCGGACTGTCAGATACGCAGTATTTT
CASTGLSDTQYF